This T cell receptor beta chain derives from a study of blood T cell repertoires in COVID-19. About the research overall: Sites in the United States, Italy and Spain provided acute and convalescent COVID-19 samples.

The data were produced by immunoSEQ multiplex PCR, yet TCRdb's version contains in-frame clones alone and is incomplete. The repertoire holds more than 65,000 clones, with 79% as singletons. With 5 bases clipped from V and 4 bases from J, the junction kept 7 bases outside the gene matches. The CDR3 is 14 amino acids. Germline loops: CDR1 MNHEY, CDR2 SMNVEV (reference sequence). The origin of this receptor is a woman aged 55 to 70 with acute or convalescent COVID-19. The sequenced sample was peripheral blood. The V gene is TRBV27, the J gene TRBJ1-2; 7 positions match TRBD1. This chain's CDR3 is CASSSTGTVYGYTF. Here the CDR3 DNA reads TGTGCCAGCAGTAGCACCGGGACAGTCTATGGCTACACCTTC.